A single TCR beta chain is shown here with its context. This sample is part of a study of shared clonotypes between healthy human individuals. The naive CD8 subset, CD45RO-negative cells positively selected for CCR7, excluded terminally differentiated effector memory CD45RA+ cells. Generated by immunoSEQ multiplex PCR, the TCRdb table keeps only in-frame clones and is missing some. The sample consists of about 2 million clones, about 95% of them appearing once. The receptor comes from a man in his late teens or twenties in good health. Sequenced material: naive CD8+ T cells sorted from blood.

CDR3 sequence (DNA): TGTGCCATCAGCCCCGAAGAGGCTAGCGGACACACAGATACGCAGTATTTT. This encodes CAISPEEASGHTDTQYF. The rearrangement links TRBV10-3 to TRBJ2-3; 7 bases line up with TRBD2. The trim removed 6 bases at V and 2 bases at J, leaving 14 bases unmatched. CDR3 length: 17 residues. The germline CDR1 and CDR2 sequences are ENHRY and SYGVKD.